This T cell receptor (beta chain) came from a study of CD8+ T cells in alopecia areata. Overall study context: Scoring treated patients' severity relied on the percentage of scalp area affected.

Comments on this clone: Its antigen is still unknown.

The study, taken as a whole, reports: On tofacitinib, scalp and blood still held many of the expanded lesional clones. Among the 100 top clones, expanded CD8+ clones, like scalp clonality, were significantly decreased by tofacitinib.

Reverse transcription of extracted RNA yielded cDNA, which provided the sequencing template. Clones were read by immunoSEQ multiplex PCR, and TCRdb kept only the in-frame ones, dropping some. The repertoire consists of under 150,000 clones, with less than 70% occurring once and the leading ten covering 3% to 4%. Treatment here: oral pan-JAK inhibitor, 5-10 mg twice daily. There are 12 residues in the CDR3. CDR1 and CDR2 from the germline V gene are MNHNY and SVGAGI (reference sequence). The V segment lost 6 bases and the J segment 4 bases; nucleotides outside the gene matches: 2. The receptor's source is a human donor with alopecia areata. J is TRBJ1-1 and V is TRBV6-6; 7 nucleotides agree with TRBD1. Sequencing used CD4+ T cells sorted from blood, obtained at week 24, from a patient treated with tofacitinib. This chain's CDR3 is CASSAGGTEAFF. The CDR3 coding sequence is TGTGCCAGCAGCGCAGGGGGCACTGAAGCTTTCTTT.